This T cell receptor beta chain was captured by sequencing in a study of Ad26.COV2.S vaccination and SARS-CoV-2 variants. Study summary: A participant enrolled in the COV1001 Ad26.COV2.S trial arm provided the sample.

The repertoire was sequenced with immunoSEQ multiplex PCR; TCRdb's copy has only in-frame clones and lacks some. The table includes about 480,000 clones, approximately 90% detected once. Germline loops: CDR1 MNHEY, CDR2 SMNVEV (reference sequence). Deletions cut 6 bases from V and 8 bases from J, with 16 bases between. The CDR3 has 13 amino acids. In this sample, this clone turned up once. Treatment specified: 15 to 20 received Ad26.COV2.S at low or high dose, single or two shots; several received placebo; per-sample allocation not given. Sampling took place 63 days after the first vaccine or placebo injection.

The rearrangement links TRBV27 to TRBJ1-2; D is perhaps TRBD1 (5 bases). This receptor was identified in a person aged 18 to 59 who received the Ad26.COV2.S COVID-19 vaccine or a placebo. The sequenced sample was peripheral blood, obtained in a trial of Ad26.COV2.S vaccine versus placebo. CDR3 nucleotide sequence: TGTGCCAGCAGCGGGACCCCCTGGGGGGGCTACACCTTC. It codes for CASSGTPWGGYTF.